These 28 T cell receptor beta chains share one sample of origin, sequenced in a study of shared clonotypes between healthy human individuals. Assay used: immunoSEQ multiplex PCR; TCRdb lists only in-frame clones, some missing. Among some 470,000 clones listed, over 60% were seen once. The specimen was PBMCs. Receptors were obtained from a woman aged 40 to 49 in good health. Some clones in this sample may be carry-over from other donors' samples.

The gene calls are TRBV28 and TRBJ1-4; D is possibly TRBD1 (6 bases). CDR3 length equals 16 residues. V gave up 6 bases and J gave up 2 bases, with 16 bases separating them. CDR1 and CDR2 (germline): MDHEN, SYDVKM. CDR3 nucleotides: TGTGCCAGCAGGAGGACAGCCTGGGGTACTAATGAAAAACTGTTTTTT. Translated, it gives CASRRTAWGTNEKLFF.

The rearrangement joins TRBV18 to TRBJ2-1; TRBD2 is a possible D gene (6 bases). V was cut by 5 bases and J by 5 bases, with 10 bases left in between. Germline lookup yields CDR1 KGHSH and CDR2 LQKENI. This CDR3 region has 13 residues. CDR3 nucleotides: TGTGCCAGCTCAACGGGACTGGACAATGAGCAGTTCTTC. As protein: CASSTGLDNEQFF.

CDR3 amino acids: CASSVGNSAKNIQYF. In DNA form, the CDR3 reads TGTGCCAGCAGCGTGGGTAACTCCGCCAAAAACATTCAGTACTTC. The chain links TRBV9 to TRBJ2-4; D is uncertain. CDR1 SGDLS and CDR2 YYNGEE come from the germline V gene. This CDR3 contains 15 residues. Trimming cost V 2 bases and J 1 base, with 10 bases left between them.

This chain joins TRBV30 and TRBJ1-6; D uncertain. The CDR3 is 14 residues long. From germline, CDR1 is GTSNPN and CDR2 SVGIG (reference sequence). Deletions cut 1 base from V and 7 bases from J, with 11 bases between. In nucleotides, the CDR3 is TGTGCCTGGAGTGGGCTGACACTAAATTCACCCCTCCACTTT. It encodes CAWSGLTLNSPLHF.

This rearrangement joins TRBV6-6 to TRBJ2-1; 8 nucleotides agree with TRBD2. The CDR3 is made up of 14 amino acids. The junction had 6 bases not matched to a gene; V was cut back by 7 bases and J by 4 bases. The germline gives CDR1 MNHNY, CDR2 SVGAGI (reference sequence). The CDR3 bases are TGTGCCAGCACCGGAGCGGGAGCTTACAATGAGCAGTTCTTC. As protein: CASTGAGAYNEQFF.

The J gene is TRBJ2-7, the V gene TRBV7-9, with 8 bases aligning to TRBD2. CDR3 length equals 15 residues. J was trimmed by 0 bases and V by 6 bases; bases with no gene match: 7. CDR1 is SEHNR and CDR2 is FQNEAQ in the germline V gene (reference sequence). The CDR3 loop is CASSQNSGASYEQYF. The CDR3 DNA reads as TGTGCCAGCAGTCAAAATAGCGGGGCCTCCTACGAGCAGTACTTC.

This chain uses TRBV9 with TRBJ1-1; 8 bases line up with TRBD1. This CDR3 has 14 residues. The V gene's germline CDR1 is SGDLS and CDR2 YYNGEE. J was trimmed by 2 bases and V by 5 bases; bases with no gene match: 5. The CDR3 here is CASRPGQANTEAFF. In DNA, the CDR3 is TGTGCCAGCAGGCCGGGACAGGCAAACACTGAAGCTTTCTTT.

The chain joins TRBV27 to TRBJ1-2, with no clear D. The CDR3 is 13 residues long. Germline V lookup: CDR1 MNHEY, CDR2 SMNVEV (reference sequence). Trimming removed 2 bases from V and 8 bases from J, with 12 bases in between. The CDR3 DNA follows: TGTGCCAGCAGTTTAAGGTATAGGCGAGGCTACACCTTC. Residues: CASSLRYRRGYTF.

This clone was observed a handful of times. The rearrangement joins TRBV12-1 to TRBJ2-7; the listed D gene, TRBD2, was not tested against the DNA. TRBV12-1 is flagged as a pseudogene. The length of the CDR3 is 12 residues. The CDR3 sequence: CASSQPGGEQYF. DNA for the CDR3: TGTGCCAGCTCCCAGCCCGGGGGCGAGCAGTACTTC.

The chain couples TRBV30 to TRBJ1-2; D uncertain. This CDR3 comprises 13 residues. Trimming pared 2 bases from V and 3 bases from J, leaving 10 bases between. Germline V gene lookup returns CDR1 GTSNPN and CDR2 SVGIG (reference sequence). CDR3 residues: CAWSTVGYYGYTF. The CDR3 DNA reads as TGTGCCTGGAGTACGGTGGGATACTATGGCTACACCTTC.

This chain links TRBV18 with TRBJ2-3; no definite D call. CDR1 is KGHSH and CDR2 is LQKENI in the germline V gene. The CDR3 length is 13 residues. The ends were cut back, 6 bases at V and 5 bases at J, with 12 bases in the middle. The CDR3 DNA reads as TGTGCCAGCTCTCCTCCCATGGAAGATACGCAGTATTTT. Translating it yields CASSPPMEDTQYF.

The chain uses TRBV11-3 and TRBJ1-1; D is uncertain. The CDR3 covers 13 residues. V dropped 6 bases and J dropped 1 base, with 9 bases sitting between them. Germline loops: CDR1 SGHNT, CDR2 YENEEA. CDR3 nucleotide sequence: TGTGCCAGCAGTTTAAGACAGAACACTGAAGCTTTCTTT. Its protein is CASSLRQNTEAFF.

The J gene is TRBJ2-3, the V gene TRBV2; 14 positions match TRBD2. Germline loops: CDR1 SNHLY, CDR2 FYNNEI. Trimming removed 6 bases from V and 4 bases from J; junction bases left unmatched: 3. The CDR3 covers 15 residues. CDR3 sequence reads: CASRRLAGGSDTQYF. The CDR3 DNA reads TGTGCCAGCAGGAGACTAGCGGGAGGGTCAGATACGCAGTATTTT.

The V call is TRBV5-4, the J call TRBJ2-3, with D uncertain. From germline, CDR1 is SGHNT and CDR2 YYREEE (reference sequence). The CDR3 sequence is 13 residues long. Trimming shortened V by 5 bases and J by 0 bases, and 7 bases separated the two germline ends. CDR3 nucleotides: TGTGCCAGCAGTGGACCTAGCACAGATACGCAGTATTTT. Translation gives CASSGPSTDTQYF.

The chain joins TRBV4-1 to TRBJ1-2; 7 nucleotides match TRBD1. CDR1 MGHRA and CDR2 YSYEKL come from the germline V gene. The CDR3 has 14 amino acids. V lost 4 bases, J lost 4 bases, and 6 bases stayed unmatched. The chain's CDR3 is CASSRPTGTYGYTF. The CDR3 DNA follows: TGCGCCAGCAGCCGACCGACAGGGACCTATGGCTACACCTTC.

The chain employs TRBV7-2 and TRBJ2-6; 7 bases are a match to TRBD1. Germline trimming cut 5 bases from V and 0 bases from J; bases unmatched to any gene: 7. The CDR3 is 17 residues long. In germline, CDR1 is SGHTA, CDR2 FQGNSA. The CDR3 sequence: CASSVRGGSSGANVLTF. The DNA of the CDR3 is TGTGCCAGCAGCGTAAGAGGGGGCAGCTCTGGGGCCAACGTCCTGACTTTC.

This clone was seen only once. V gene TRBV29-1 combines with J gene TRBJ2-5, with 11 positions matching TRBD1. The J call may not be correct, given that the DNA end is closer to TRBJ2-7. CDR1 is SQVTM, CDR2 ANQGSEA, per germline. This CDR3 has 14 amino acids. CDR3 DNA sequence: TGCAGCGTCCTCTTCCGGGACAGGGGGACCGAGCAGTACTTC. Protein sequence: CSVLFRDRGTEQYF.

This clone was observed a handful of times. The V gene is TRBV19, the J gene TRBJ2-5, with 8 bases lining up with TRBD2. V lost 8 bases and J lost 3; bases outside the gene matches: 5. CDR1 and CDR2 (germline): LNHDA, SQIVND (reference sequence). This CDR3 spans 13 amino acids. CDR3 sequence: CASGRGGEETQYF. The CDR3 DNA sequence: TGTGCCAGTGGACGGGGGGGCGAAGAGACCCAGTACTTC. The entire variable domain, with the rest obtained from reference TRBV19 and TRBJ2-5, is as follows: DGGITQSPKYLFRKEGQNVTLSCEQNLNHDAMYWYRQDPGQGLRLIYYSQIVNDFQKGDIAEGYSVSREKKESFPLTVTSAQKNPTAFYLCASGRGGEETQYFGPGTRLLVL.

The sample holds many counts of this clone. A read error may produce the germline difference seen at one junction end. CDR3 in amino acids: CASSQGKKTWPMF. CDR3 bases: TGTGCCAGCAGCCAAGGAAAAAAGACTTGGCCCATGTTC. The chain recombines TRBV4-2 with TRBJ2-4; D is unresolved. The CDR3 is made up of 13 amino acids. Germline loops: CDR1 LGHNA, CDR2 YNFKEQ.

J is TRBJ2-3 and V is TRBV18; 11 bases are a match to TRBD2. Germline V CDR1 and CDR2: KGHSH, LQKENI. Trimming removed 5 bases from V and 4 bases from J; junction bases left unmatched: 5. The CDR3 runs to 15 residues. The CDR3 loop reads CASSTSGSNPDTQYF. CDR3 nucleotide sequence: TGTGCCAGCTCAACTAGCGGGAGTAATCCAGATACGCAGTATTTT.

The CDR3 spells CASSYRTSLTYEQYF. The CDR3 DNA reads as TGTGCCAGCAGCTACCGGACTTCCTTGACCTACGAGCAGTACTTC. The chain combines TRBV13 with TRBJ2-7; D possibly corresponds to TRBD2 (5 bases). The CDR3 covers 15 residues. Germline V gene data show CDR1 as PRHDT and CDR2 as FYEKMQ (reference sequence). Deletions cut 4 bases from V and 2 bases from J, with 15 bases between.

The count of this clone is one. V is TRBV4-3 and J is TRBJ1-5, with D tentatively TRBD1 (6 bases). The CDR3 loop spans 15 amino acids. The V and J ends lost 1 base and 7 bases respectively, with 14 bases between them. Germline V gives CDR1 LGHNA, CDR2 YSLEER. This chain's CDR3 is CASSQVAGARQPQHF. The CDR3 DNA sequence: TGCGCCAGCAGCCAAGTGGCAGGGGCGAGACAGCCCCAGCATTTT.

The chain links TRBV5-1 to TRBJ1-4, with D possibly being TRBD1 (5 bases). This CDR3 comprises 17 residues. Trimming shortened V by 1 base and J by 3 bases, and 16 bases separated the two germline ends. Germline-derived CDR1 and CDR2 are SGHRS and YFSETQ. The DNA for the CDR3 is TGCGCCAGCAGCTTGAGTCTAGGGAGGGGATCTAATGAAAAACTGTTTTTT. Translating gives CASSLSLGRGSNEKLFF.

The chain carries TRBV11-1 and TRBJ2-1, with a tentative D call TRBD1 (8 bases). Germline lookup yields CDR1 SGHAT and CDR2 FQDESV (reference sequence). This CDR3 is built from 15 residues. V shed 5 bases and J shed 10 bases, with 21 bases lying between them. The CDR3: CASSDRGGVQEEQFF. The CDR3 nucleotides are TGTGCCAGCAGCGACAGGGGAGGGGTTCAAGAGGAGCAGTTCTTC.

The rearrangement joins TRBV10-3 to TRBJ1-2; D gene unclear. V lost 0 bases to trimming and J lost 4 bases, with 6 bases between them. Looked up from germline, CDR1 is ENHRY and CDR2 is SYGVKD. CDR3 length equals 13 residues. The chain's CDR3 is CAISESRLYGYTF. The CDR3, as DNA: TGTGCCATCAGTGAGTCCAGGCTCTATGGCTACACCTTC.

CDR3 DNA: TGTGCCAGCAGGGGACCCCAAGAGACCCAGTACTTC. Protein: CASRGPQETQYF. V is TRBV6-6 and J is TRBJ2-5; D could derive from TRBD1 or TRBD2 (5 bases each). From germline, CDR1 is MNHNY and CDR2 SVGAGI (reference sequence). CDR3 length: 12 residues. V dropped 6 bases and J dropped 1 base, with 6 bases sitting between them.

The chain's CDR3 is CASSQASTGSNEKLFF. CDR3 in DNA: TGCGCCAGCAGCCAAGCGTCCACAGGGTCAAATGAAAAACTGTTTTTT. V usage is TRBV4-3 and J usage is TRBJ1-4; perhaps TRBD1 as D (6 bases). The CDR3 spans 16 residues. V dropped 1 base and J dropped 5 bases, with 14 bases sitting between them. Looked up from germline, CDR1 is LGHNA and CDR2 is YSLEER.

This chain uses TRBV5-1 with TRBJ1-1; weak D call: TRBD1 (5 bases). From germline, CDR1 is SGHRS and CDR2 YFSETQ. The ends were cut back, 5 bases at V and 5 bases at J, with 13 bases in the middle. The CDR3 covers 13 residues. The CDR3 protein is CASRRDGETEAFF. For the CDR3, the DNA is TGCGCCAGCAGACGGGACGGGGAGACTGAAGCTTTCTTT. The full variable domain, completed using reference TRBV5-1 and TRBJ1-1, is KAGVTQTPRYLIKTRGQQVTLSCSPISGHRSVSWYQQTPGQGLQFLFEYFSETQRNKGNFPGRFSGRQFSNSRSEMNVSTLELGDSALYLCASRRDGETEAFFGQGTRLTVV.